Given below is one TCR beta chain in context. Relative to the germline gene, one junction end is altered; a read error may explain this. This sample was taken from a study of T cell changes during pregnancy in multiple sclerosis. Some clones are missing from TCRdb's copy, which holds only in-frame ones; the method was immunoSEQ multiplex PCR. The sample holds tens of thousands of clones; 88% are singletons and the top ten take more than 0.95%. Germline V gene sequence: CDR1 MNHEY, CDR2 SMNVEV (reference sequence). CDR3 length equals 13 residues. The chain carries TRBV27 and TRBJ1-5, with 8 bases matching TRBD1. The sequenced sample was CD4+ T cells from peripheral blood mononuclear cells, obtained before pregnancy. This TCR was recovered from a female donor with multiple sclerosis, enrolled in a pregnancy study. The CDR3 coding sequence is TGTGCCAGCAGTCCAGGGGGCAACCAGCCCCAGCATTTT. Protein: CASSPGGNQPQHF.